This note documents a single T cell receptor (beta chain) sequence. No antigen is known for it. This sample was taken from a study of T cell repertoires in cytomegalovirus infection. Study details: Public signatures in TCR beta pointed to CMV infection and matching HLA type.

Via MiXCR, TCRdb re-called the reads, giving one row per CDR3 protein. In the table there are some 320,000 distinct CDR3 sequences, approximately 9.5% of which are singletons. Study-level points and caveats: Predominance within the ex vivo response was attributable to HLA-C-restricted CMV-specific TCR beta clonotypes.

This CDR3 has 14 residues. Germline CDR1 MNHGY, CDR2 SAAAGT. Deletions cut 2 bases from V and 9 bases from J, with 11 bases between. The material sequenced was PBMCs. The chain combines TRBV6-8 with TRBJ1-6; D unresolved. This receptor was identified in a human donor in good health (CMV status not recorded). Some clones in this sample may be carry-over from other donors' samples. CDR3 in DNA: TGTGCCAGCAGTTACCTCACCGGGGTTTCACCCCTCCACTTT. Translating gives CASSYLTGVSPLHF.